This TCR beta chain was identified during a study of graft-versus-host responses after intestinal transplantation. The wider study: In this cohort, recipients had multivisceral, liver-intestinal, or isolated intestinal transplants. Anti-thymocyte globulin induction preceded roughly 3 years of tacrolimus and steroid maintenance in all recipients.

Germline CDR1 and CDR2: SGHRS and YFSETQ. The CDR3 runs to 15 residues. The V end lost 0 bases, the J end lost 0 bases, and 7 bases lay between the germline ends. Libraries were prepared by immunoSEQ multiplex PCR; TCRdb keeps only in-frame clonotypes and omits some of them. The sample shows about 130,000 clones, about nine tenths of them seen only once. Study findings and constraints: HvG clone declines early post-transplant were associated with peak circulating GvH levels.

This clone was seen once. What it binds is not known. This sequence was found in a human donor who received an intestinal transplant. The chain couples TRBV5-1 to TRBJ1-3; a possible D gene is TRBD1 (5 bases). The sequenced sample was unstimulated CD4+ T cells sorted from spleen or lymph node cells, obtained before intestinal transplant. CDR3 region: CASSLAGSSGNTIYF. The DNA of the CDR3 is TGCGCCAGCAGCTTGGCAGGGAGCTCTGGAAACACCATATATTTT.